This T cell receptor beta chain comes out of a study of T cell responses to AZD1222 COVID-19 vaccine. V lost 5 bases, J lost 0 bases, and 14 bases lay in between. The CDR3 is made up of 17 amino acids. Germline V lookup: CDR1 LNHDA, CDR2 SQIVND (reference sequence). Clones were sequenced by immunoSEQ multiplex PCR, and TCRdb holds only the in-frame ones, with some missing. This sample has 120,000 to 150,000 clones, with more than 75% found just once. The source is an adult in good health. The chain employs TRBV19 and TRBJ2-6; D is uncertain. Specimen: peripheral blood, collected on day 0 of AZD1222 vaccination. In DNA form, the CDR3 reads TGTGCCAGTAGTTATCACAGTTCTCTCTCTGGGGCCAACGTCCTGACTTTC. As protein: CASSYHSSLSGANVLTF.